This TCR beta chain was sequenced for a study of cytomegalovirus exposure and HLA in healthy donors. Study-level points and caveats: Data from an earlier analysis indicated that most TCR beta V segments were productive either about 90% or about 30% of the time. The study recorded over 150 TCR beta chains that were cytomegalovirus-associated. As a later analysis showed, a missense DCLRE1C variant was linked to trimming of TCR beta V- and J-genes.

Germline CDR1 and CDR2: LNHDA and SQIVND (reference sequence). There are 15 residues in the CDR3. Trimming cost V 3 bases and J 6 bases; bases outside gene matches: 8. Details on this clone: Its specificity is not known.

PCR was performed using 60 Vbeta and 13 Jbeta primers. The repertoire was sequenced with immunoSEQ multiplex PCR; TCRdb's copy has only in-frame clones and lacks some. The sample consists of around 150,000 clones, over 65% of them appearing once. The source material was PBMCs. This clonotype was sampled from a man aged 40-50 years in good health and CMV-seronegative. J is TRBJ2-3 and V is TRBV19; 8 positions agree with TRBD2. CDR3 DNA: TGTGCCAGTAGTATGGGACGAGCGGGGGCGGATACGCAGTATTTT. This sequence encodes CASSMGRAGADTQYF.